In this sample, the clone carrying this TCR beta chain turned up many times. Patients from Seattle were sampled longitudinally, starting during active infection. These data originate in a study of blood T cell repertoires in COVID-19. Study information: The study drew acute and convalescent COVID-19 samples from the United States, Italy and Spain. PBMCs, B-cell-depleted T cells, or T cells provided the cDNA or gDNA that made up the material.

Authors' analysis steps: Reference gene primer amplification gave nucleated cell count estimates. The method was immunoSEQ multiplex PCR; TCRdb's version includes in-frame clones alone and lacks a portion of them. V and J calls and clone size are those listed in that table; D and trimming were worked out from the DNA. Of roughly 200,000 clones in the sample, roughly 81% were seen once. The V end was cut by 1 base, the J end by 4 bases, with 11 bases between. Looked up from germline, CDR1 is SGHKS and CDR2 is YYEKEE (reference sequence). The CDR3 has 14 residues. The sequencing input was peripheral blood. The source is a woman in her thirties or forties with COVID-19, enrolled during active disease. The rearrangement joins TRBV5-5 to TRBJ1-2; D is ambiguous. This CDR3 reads CASSLTDLAYGYTF. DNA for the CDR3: TGTGCCAGCAGCTTGACGGACTTAGCCTATGGCTACACCTTC.